The 14 T cell receptor beta chains below were found in one sample sequenced in a study of blood T cell repertoires in COVID-19 (dated by TCRdb to the early 2020s). Receptor amplification or capture employed the immunoSEQ multiplex PCR assay. In its TCRdb copy, this immuneACCESS table keeps in-frame sequences only and misses some clones. Where compared with another copy, unresolved V genes explain less than half of these, and the others have no known cause. A total of 66,000 or so clones appear in this sample, just under 80% of them only once. The biggest ten clones account for over 7.5% of the sample. Sequenced sample: peripheral blood. These receptors originate from a human donor in a cohort sampled during active COVID-19.

This CDR3 is CASSQEGTVANEKLFF. CDR3 in DNA: TGCGCCAGCAGCCAAGAGGGCACGGTGGCTAATGAAAAACTGTTTTTT. The J gene is TRBJ1-4, the V gene TRBV4-3; D is uncertain. The V end was cut by 0 bases, the J end by 3 bases, with 11 bases between. Germline assignment: CDR1 LGHNA and CDR2 YSLEER. The CDR3 sequence is 16 residues long.

This chain links TRBV5-1 with TRBJ2-7; 8 bases line up with TRBD1. V lost 4 bases to trimming and J lost 2 bases; unmatched junction nucleotides: 5. The CDR3 runs to 14 residues. The germline V gene has CDR1 SGHRS and CDR2 YFSETQ. The CDR3 region is CASSIGTGTYEQYF. The CDR3 nucleotides read TGCGCCAGCAGCATAGGGACAGGAACCTACGAGCAGTACTTC.

The CDR3 DNA reads TGTGCCAGCAGTTTAGGTCGGGGCAATCAGCCCCAGCATTTT. Translated, it gives CASSLGRGNQPQHF. The J gene is TRBJ1-5, the V gene TRBV27; D unclear. The germline V and J ends were trimmed by 2 bases and 2 bases, with 7 bases remaining between them. This CDR3 has 14 amino acids. The germline V gene encodes CDR1 MNHEY and CDR2 SMNVEV (reference sequence).

The CDR3: CASSPSVGGELFF. CDR3 coding DNA: TGTGCCAGCAGCCCCTCGGTCGGCGGGGAGCTGTTTTTT. The chain combines TRBV2 with TRBJ2-2; no firm D call. This CDR3 comprises 13 residues. Germline V gives CDR1 SNHLY, CDR2 FYNNEI. With 6 bases removed from V and 7 bases from J, the gap between germline ends came to 12 bases.

The chain employs TRBV9 and TRBJ1-4, with D perhaps matching TRBD1 (5 bases). The CDR3 totals 14 residues. V dropped 4 bases and J dropped 8 bases, with 15 bases sitting between them. In germline, CDR1 is SGDLS, CDR2 YYNGEE. This chain's CDR3 is CASSPRGDREKLFF. The CDR3 DNA reads as TGTGCCAGCAGCCCCCGGGGGGATCGGGAAAAACTGTTTTTT.

The chain combines TRBV29-1 with TRBJ2-5, with D hard to call. The V gene's germline CDR1 is SQVTM and CDR2 ANQGSEA. CDR3 length equals 13 residues. Trimming stripped 3 bases from V and 5 bases from J, with 13 bases between. The CDR3 loop reads CSVDSSRAETQYF. CDR3 DNA: TGCAGCGTTGATAGCTCGCGAGCGGAGACCCAGTACTTC.

The genes are TRBV14 and TRBJ1-6; D possibly corresponds to TRBD1 (5 bases). The CDR3 sequence is 16 residues long. Germline V gene data show CDR1 as SGHDN and CDR2 as FVKESK. The V and J ends lost 0 bases and 10 bases respectively, with 16 bases between them. In DNA, the CDR3 is TGTGCCAGCAGCCAAGACGCGGGGCCCCTCCAATCACCCCTCCACTTT. Its protein is CASSQDAGPLQSPLHF.

This rearrangement joins TRBV4-3 to TRBJ2-2, with D uncertain. CDR1 and CDR2 (germline): LGHNA, YSLEER. Trimming cost V 0 bases and J 1 base, with 6 bases left between them. The CDR3 is 15 amino acids. CDR3: CASSQDLMNTGELFF. In DNA, the CDR3 is TGCGCCAGCAGCCAAGATTTAATGAACACCGGGGAGCTGTTTTTT.

A note on this clone: Other DNA sequences in the sample encode the same CDR3. DNA for the CDR3: TGTGCCAGCAGCCTAGGGACTAGCGGGACCTACGAGCAGTACTTC. Translated, it gives CASSLGTSGTYEQYF. V usage is TRBV7-2 and J usage is TRBJ2-7; 13 bases agree with TRBD2. Looked up from germline, CDR1 is SGHTA and CDR2 is FQGNSA. V lost 5 bases and J lost 2; bases outside the gene matches: 3. The CDR3 runs to 15 residues.

This clone was seen a single time. The gene calls are TRBV28 and TRBJ1-2; no clear D gene. Trimming left V 10 bases short and J 4 bases short, with 16 bases between. CDR1 is MDHEN, CDR2 SYDVKM, per germline. The CDR3 is 13 residues long. CDR3 residues: CAIGGSESYGYTF. CDR3 in DNA: TGTGCCATAGGAGGCAGCGAAAGCTATGGCTACACCTTC.

The chain joins TRBV6-5 to TRBJ2-7, with 9 bases lining up with TRBD1. Germline trimming cut 7 bases from V and 6 bases from J; bases unmatched to any gene: 7. The germline CDR1 and CDR2 sequences are MNHEY and SVGAGI. The CDR3 is 13 residues long. CDR3 loop: CASTRDRAGEQYF. As DNA, the CDR3 is TGTGCCAGCACCAGGGACAGGGCGGGCGAGCAGTACTTC.

The rearrangement links TRBV30 to TRBJ1-6; possible D gene TRBD1, 5 bases. Per germline, CDR1 GTSNPN and CDR2 SVGIG (reference sequence). This CDR3 comprises 17 residues. Trimming left V 0 bases short and J 4 bases short, with 16 bases between. The CDR3 spells CAWSVPPTELYNSPLHF. The CDR3 bases are TGTGCCTGGAGTGTACCCCCGACAGAATTGTATAATTCACCCCTCCACTTT.

This clone was counted a few times. The identical CDR3 is also encoded by other nucleotide sequences in the sample. Here the CDR3 DNA reads TGCAGTGCTAGAAGCGGCCACGAGCAGTACTTC. It codes for CSARSGHEQYF. V usage is TRBV20-1 and J usage is TRBJ2-7; D may be TRBD2 (5 bases). V shed 2 bases and J shed 5 bases, with 7 bases lying between them. Germline V gene sequence: CDR1 DFQATT, CDR2 SNEGSKA (reference sequence). This CDR3 spans 11 amino acids.

The rearrangement uses TRBV7-9 and TRBJ1-1; D is uncertain. The germline V gene has CDR1 SEHNR and CDR2 FQNEAQ (reference sequence). This CDR3 comprises 12 residues. Trimming cost V 2 bases and J 6 bases, with 7 bases left between them. DNA of the CDR3: TGTGCCAGCAGCTTAAACAAACCTGAAGCTTTCTTT. This sequence encodes CASSLNKPEAFF.